This T cell receptor beta chain was documented in a study of T cell repertoires in cytomegalovirus infection. Study details: The study used recently identified HLA-C-restricted and well-studied HLA-B-restricted CMV epitopes. Signatures in public TCR beta sequences pointed to both CMV infection and matching HLA type.

On this clonotype itself: The antigen is undetermined.

TCRdb reprocessed the reads with MiXCR, giving one entry per CDR3 protein. The sample holds approximately 30,000 distinct CDR3 sequences, roughly a fifth seen once. Study conclusions and caveats: CMV carriers having the relevant HLA were flagged by cumulative public TCR beta family frequency. Clonotype analysis showed dominance of the ex vivo response by HLA-C-restricted CMV-specific TCR beta clonotypes.

The CDR3 has 16 residues. Germline values: CDR1 MNHEY, CDR2 SMNVEV (reference sequence). V dropped 7 bases and J dropped 4 bases, with 23 bases sitting between them. This receptor was identified in a human donor in good health (CMV status not recorded). Some clones in this sample may be carry-over from other donors' samples. The starting material was CD8+ T cells from cultured PBMCs, obtained from culture after CMV antigen stimulation. V and J are TRBV27 and TRBJ2-7; the D call may be TRBD1 or TRBD2 (7 bases each). The DNA of the CDR3 is TGTGCCAGCACAGGGAGGGGGCAGGGAAAAGGATACGAGCAGTACTTC. This sequence encodes CASTGRGQGKGYEQYF.